The 31 T cell receptor beta chains below all came from one sample that was sequenced in a study of T cell repertoires in ileal Crohn's disease. The time point denotes: inflamed ileum from the surgical specimen. Profiling relied on immunoSEQ multiplex PCR, and the TCRdb table lists in-frame clones only, not all of them. The table has more than 11,000 clones, 70% to 80% seen once. The sequenced material came from ileal tissue. The receptors stem from an adult with Crohn's disease.

The chain is built from TRBV4-1 and TRBJ1-3; 7 positions agree with TRBD1. V shed 4 bases, J shed 1 base, and the junction held 7 bases outside the gene matches. Germline assignment: CDR1 MGHRA and CDR2 YSYEKL. The CDR3 consists of 16 residues. The CDR3 sequence: CASSRSGTESGNTIYF. The CDR3, as DNA: TGCGCCAGCAGCCGCTCCGGGACAGAATCTGGAAACACCATATATTTT.

Notes on this clone: The sample carries other DNA sequences with the same CDR3. The J gene is TRBJ1-1, the V gene TRBV2; D gene ambiguous. Germline CDR1 SNHLY, CDR2 FYNNEI. Trimming left V 4 bases short and J 2 bases short, with 8 bases between. This CDR3 contains 13 residues. The CDR3 DNA sequence: TGTGCCAGCAGTGTTGGGCTCAACACTGAAGCTTTCTTT. Protein product: CASSVGLNTEAFF.

The chain has TRBV7-9 and TRBJ1-2; 7 bases align to TRBD1. Looked up from germline, CDR1 is SEHNR and CDR2 is FQNEAQ (reference sequence). The CDR3 runs to 15 residues. V trimming: 4 bases; J trimming: 3 bases; junction bases outside the gene matches: 8. CDR3 in amino acids: CASSYWDSLHYGYTF. CDR3 nucleotide sequence: TGTGCCAGCAGCTACTGGGACAGTCTACACTATGGCTACACCTTC.

The rearrangement uses TRBV6-1 and TRBJ1-4; tentative D call: TRBD1 (6 bases). CDR1 MNHNS and CDR2 SASEGT come from the germline V gene. The CDR3 length is 14 residues. Trimming left V 2 bases short and J 8 bases short, with 12 bases between. CDR3 region: CASSEKGGDEKLFF. In DNA, the CDR3 is TGTGCCAGCAGTGAAAAGGGGGGTGACGAAAAACTGTTTTTT.

The V call is TRBV18, the J call TRBJ2-2; D not certain. Per germline, CDR1 KGHSH and CDR2 LQKENI. V was pared by 1 base and J by 2 bases, with 20 bases between. This CDR3 region has 19 residues. CDR3 DNA: TGTGCCAGCTCACCACTAGCCTTAGGGATCGGTTTTAACACCGGGGAGCTGTTTTTT. This gives the protein CASSPLALGIGFNTGELFF.

This clone was seen a handful of times. The chain joins TRBV19 to TRBJ2-2, with 7 bases lining up with TRBD1. Trimming took 3 bases from V and 4 from J; bases not matched to a gene: 5. Germline CDR1 is LNHDA and CDR2 is SQIVND (reference sequence). The CDR3 consists of 15 residues. The CDR3 loop reads CASSIKGQTTGELFF. The CDR3, as DNA: TGTGCCAGTAGTATTAAGGGACAGACCACCGGGGAGCTGTTTTTT.

The chain couples TRBV6-5 to TRBJ1-3; 11 bases match TRBD1. The CDR3 loop spans 15 amino acids. From germline, CDR1 is MNHEY and CDR2 SVGAGI. The V gene end was trimmed by 0 bases and the J gene end by 8 bases; junction bases not matched to a gene: 3. The CDR3 nucleotides are TGTGCCAGCAGTTACTCGGGACAGGGGGGGGACACCATATATTTT. Amino acid sequence: CASSYSGQGGDTIYF.

The chain uses TRBV7-9 and TRBJ1-1; D remains ambiguous. The ends were cut back, 5 bases at V and 1 base at J, with 8 bases in the middle. Per germline, CDR1 SEHNR and CDR2 FQNEAQ (reference sequence). The CDR3 totals 13 residues. CDR3 nucleotides: TGTGCCAGCAGCCACACAGAGAACACTGAAGCTTTCTTT. It specifies CASSHTENTEAFF.

Within the sample, this clone is medium-sized. The J gene is TRBJ1-2, the V gene TRBV4-1; D is unclear. The CDR3 sequence is 14 residues long. Between the trimmed V and J ends, which lost 1 base and 6 bases, there was a span of 12 bases. The germline V gene has CDR1 MGHRA and CDR2 YSYEKL. Here the CDR3 reads CASSQALPGDGYTF. The CDR3 region has the DNA TGCGCCAGCAGCCAAGCCCTTCCGGGTGATGGCTACACCTTC.

This chain uses TRBV5-1 with TRBJ2-3; 8 positions agree with TRBD1. Germline-derived CDR1 and CDR2 are SGHRS and YFSETQ. The CDR3 sequence is 15 residues long. Germline trimming cut 0 bases from V and 2 bases from J; bases unmatched to any gene: 2. CDR3 coding DNA: TGCGCCAGCAGCTTGGAGGACAGGGACACAGATACGCAGTATTTT. This sequence encodes CASSLEDRDTDTQYF.

The genes are TRBV7-9 and TRBJ2-1, with 9 bases matching TRBD2. CDR1 and CDR2 (germline): SEHNR, FQNEAQ (reference sequence). The CDR3 covers 16 residues. V shed 4 bases, J shed 3 bases, and the junction held 7 bases outside the gene matches. In nucleotides, the CDR3 is TGTGCCAGCAGCTCCTGGCGGGGGGGCAACTACAATGAGCAGTTCTTC. The encoded protein is CASSSWRGGNYNEQFF.

The chain recombines TRBV18 with TRBJ1-4; a possible D gene is TRBD1 (6 bases). This CDR3 spans 14 amino acids. Trimming shortened V by 6 bases and J by 11 bases, and 19 bases separated the two germline ends. Germline V CDR1 and CDR2: KGHSH, LQKENI. The DNA for the CDR3 is TGTGCCAGCTCCCAAGGGGGGGACCTGAGGAAACTGTTTTTT. It is translated as CASSQGGDLRKLFF.

The chain recombines TRBV2 with TRBJ1-3; D call uncertain. This CDR3 spans 14 amino acids. Germline V gene sequence: CDR1 SNHLY, CDR2 FYNNEI. V lost 5 bases to trimming and J lost 4 bases, with 12 bases between them. DNA for the CDR3: TGTGCCAGCAGTTCAAAGCAGGACGGAAACACCATATATTTT. Its translation is CASSSKQDGNTIYF.

DNA of the CDR3: TGTGCCAGCAGCCGTTCTCTGGGCAATGAAAAACTGTTTTTT. Residues: CASSRSLGNEKLFF. The chain is built from TRBV7-9 and TRBJ1-4, with unresolved D. The length of the CDR3 is 14 residues. Germline V gene data show CDR1 as SEHNR and CDR2 as FQNEAQ (reference sequence). V gave up 5 bases and J gave up 5 bases, with 12 bases separating them.

This clone is medium-sized within its sample. The junction shows a germline mismatch at one end, possibly a read error. This CDR3 is also generated by other DNA sequences in the sample. V is TRBV7-9 and J is TRBJ1-1; D not certain. From germline, CDR1 is SEHNR and CDR2 FQNEAQ (reference sequence). The CDR3 is 14 amino acids. The CDR3 is CASTLSGVNTEAFF. For the CDR3, the DNA is TGTGCCAGCACCTTAAGCGGAGTGAACACTGAAGCTTTCTTT.

The chain links TRBV14 to TRBJ1-5; no clear D. The CDR3 covers 13 residues. With 3 bases removed from V and 4 bases from J, the gap between germline ends came to 7 bases. CDR1 is SGHDN, CDR2 FVKESK, per germline. CDR3 in DNA: TGTGCCAGCAGCCAGGATGGAAATCAGCCCCAGCATTTT. Its protein product is CASSQDGNQPQHF.

This clone showed up just a few times. The chain uses TRBV5-6 and TRBJ1-6; 7 bases are a match to TRBD1. Germline loops: CDR1 SGHDT, CDR2 YYEEEE. This CDR3 region has 17 residues. V shed 0 bases and J 0 bases; nucleotides not matched to a gene: 3. CDR3 loop: CASSLDRGSSYNSPLHF. The CDR3 DNA follows: TGTGCCAGCAGCTTGGACAGGGGAAGCTCCTATAATTCACCCCTCCACTTT.

This clone was picked up a small number of times. The genes are TRBV27 and TRBJ1-1, with 8 bases matching TRBD1. V gave up 6 bases and J gave up 5 bases; unmatched junction bases: 5. The CDR3 totals 13 residues. CDR1 and CDR2 (germline): MNHEY, SMNVEV (reference sequence). Written as DNA, the CDR3 is TGTGCCAGCAGCAAACAGGGGGAGACTGAAGCTTTCTTT. Amino acids: CASSKQGETEAFF.

This chain connects TRBV7-9 to TRBJ2-1, with D possibly matching TRBD2 (6 bases). Trimming cost V 0 bases and J 4 bases, with 16 bases left between them. The CDR3 is 17 amino acids. Germline V CDR1 and CDR2: SEHNR, FQNEAQ (reference sequence). In DNA, the CDR3 is TGTGCCAGCAGCTTAGCTTCTTTGACTAGACCTTACAATGAGCAGTTCTTC. Amino acids: CASSLASLTRPYNEQFF.

V gene TRBV11-1 combines with J gene TRBJ1-2; tentative D call: TRBD1 (6 bases). With 4 bases removed from V and 0 bases from J, the gap between germline ends came to 6 bases. Per the germline V gene, CDR1 is SGHAT and CDR2 is FQDESV (reference sequence). This CDR3 spans 13 amino acids. DNA of the CDR3: TGTGCCAGCAGCTGGACAGCTAACTATGGCTACACCTTC. As protein: CASSWTANYGYTF.

V is TRBV18 and J is TRBJ1-3; 8 bases are shared with TRBD1. The CDR3 is made up of 17 amino acids. V was clipped by 1 base and J by 1 base; unmatched bases: 6. Germline V gives CDR1 KGHSH, CDR2 LQKENI. DNA for the CDR3: TGTGCCAGCTCACCACAGACAGGGGTATGGTCTGGAAACACCATATATTTT. Its protein product is CASSPQTGVWSGNTIYF.

V and J are TRBV5-4 and TRBJ1-2, with 7 positions matching TRBD1. V dropped 0 bases and J dropped 7; count of bases not matched to a gene: 12. The CDR3 runs 16 residues. Per the germline V gene, CDR1 is SGHNT and CDR2 is YYREEE (reference sequence). The CDR3 protein is CASSLVRRDRVTGYTF. The CDR3, as DNA: TGTGCCAGCAGCTTGGTGAGGCGAGACAGGGTTACTGGCTACACCTTC.

The chain recombines TRBV4-1 with TRBJ1-1; D is possibly TRBD1 (5 bases). CDR1 and CDR2 from the germline V gene are MGHRA and YSYEKL. V shed 5 bases and J shed 4 bases, with 11 bases lying between them. This CDR3 region has 13 residues. The CDR3 is CASSYRDLTEAFF. CDR3 DNA sequence: TGCGCCAGCAGCTACCGGGACCTCACTGAAGCTTTCTTT.

J is TRBJ1-4 and V is TRBV4-2; D is undetermined. Between the trimmed V and J ends, which lost 1 base and 6 bases, there was a span of 15 bases. The CDR3 loop spans 16 amino acids. CDR1 is LGHNA, CDR2 YNFKEQ, per germline. The CDR3 bases are TGTGCCAGCAGCCAAGGAGGACCGAGTCCTCATGAAAAACTGTTTTTT. Translating it yields CASSQGGPSPHEKLFF.

This clone has more than one count but fewer than ten. The chain uses TRBV30 and TRBJ1-2, with D possibly being TRBD1 (5 bases). The CDR3 spans 13 residues. Germline values: CDR1 GTSNPN, CDR2 SVGIG (reference sequence). Trimming pared 0 bases from V and 7 bases from J, leaving 12 bases between. This CDR3 is CAWSVLRRGGYTF. CDR3 coding DNA: TGTGCCTGGAGTGTACTTAGGAGGGGTGGCTACACCTTC. Variable domain in full (rest from reference TRBV30 and TRBJ1-2): SQTIHQWPATLVQPVGSPLSLECTVEGTSNPNLYWYRQAAGRGLQLLFYSVGIGQISSEVPQNLSASRPQDRQFILSSKKLLLSDSGFYLCAWSVLRRGGYTFGSGTRLTVV.

The rearrangement links TRBV5-4 to TRBJ2-3; the match to TRBD2 covers 9 bases. The CDR3 consists of 16 residues. The ends lost 4 bases at V and 2 bases at J; junction bases unmatched: 8. Looked up from germline, CDR1 is SGHNT and CDR2 is YYREEE (reference sequence). The CDR3 loop reads CASSPRERGDTDTQYF. The CDR3 nucleotides read TGTGCCAGCAGCCCGAGGGAGCGGGGGGACACAGATACGCAGTATTTT.

The chain couples TRBV18 to TRBJ1-2; D not resolved. Germline V CDR1 and CDR2: KGHSH, LQKENI. CDR3 length: 13 amino acids. The V end was cut by 3 bases, the J end by 4 bases, with 9 bases between. This chain's CDR3 is CASSPQSLYGYTF. The CDR3 DNA reads as TGTGCCAGCTCACCTCAAAGTCTCTATGGCTACACCTTC. The whole variable domain, filled in from reference TRBV18 and TRBJ1-2, reads NAGVMQNPRHLVRRRGQEARLRCSPMKGHSHVYWYRQLPEEGLKFMVYLQKENIIDESGMPKERFSAEFPKEGPSILRIQQVVRGDSAAYFCASSPQSLYGYTFGSGTRLTVV.

The chain has TRBV25-1 and TRBJ1-2, with 8 positions matching TRBD1. The CDR3 spans 18 residues. Germline CDR1 reads MGHDK; CDR2 reads SYGVNS. V gave up 1 base and J gave up 4 bases; unmatched junction bases: 14. Written as DNA, the CDR3 is TGTGCCAGCAGTGAATCAGGGACAGGATCCCTACCCGGCTATGGCTACACCTTC. Amino acid sequence: CASSESGTGSLPGYGYTF.

As for this clone: Within the sample, other DNA sequences also encode this same CDR3. V gene TRBV30 combines with J gene TRBJ1-2; D unclear. The germline V and J ends were trimmed by 0 bases and 2 bases, with 10 bases remaining between them. The CDR3 contains 14 residues. Germline loops: CDR1 GTSNPN, CDR2 SVGIG (reference sequence). CDR3 sequence reads: CAWSVLGRNYGYTF. The CDR3 bases are TGTGCCTGGAGTGTACTCGGGCGGAACTATGGCTACACCTTC.

This clone was seen just once. V gene TRBV2 combines with J gene TRBJ1-2, with D maybe TRBD1 (5 bases). The CDR3 covers 15 residues. Trimming removed 3 bases at V and 2 bases at J, with 13 bases between. CDR1 and CDR2 (germline): SNHLY, FYNNEI. CDR3: CASSDGDRVNYGYTF. In DNA form, the CDR3 reads TGTGCCAGCAGTGATGGGGACCGAGTCAACTATGGCTACACCTTC.

This chain joins TRBV11-2 and TRBJ1-2; D uncertain. V shed 1 base and J shed 7 bases, with 16 bases lying between them. From germline, CDR1 is SGHAT and CDR2 FQNNGV. The CDR3 is 15 residues long. CDR3 residues: CASSLADSGSGGYTF. In nucleotides, the CDR3 is TGTGCCAGCAGCTTAGCGGATTCCGGTAGCGGTGGCTACACCTTC.